The 25 T cell receptor beta chains in this list originate from one sample, sequenced in a study of identical twins. TCRdb re-called the 5' RACE reads through MiXCR, storing one row per CDR3 protein. The sample has about 890,000 distinct CDR3 sequences; 9% to 15% are singletons. This sample also appeared in a second study, on yellow fever vaccine responses in identical twins.

The sample was PBMCs. The receptors derive from a woman aged 18-29 years in good health.

In this sample, this clonotype turned up a few times. The CDR3 DNA sequence: TGCAGTGCTAGGGGGGACCTGAATCAGCCCCAGCATTTT. Its translation: CSARGDLNQPQHF. V and J are TRBV20-1 and TRBJ1-5; tentative D call: TRBD1 (5 bases). In germline, CDR1 is DFQATT, CDR2 SNEGSKA (reference sequence). The CDR3 spans 13 residues. V was shortened by 3 bases and J by 4 bases, with 10 bases between the two germline ends.

This clonotype was observed a few times. The chain combines TRBV12-5 with TRBJ2-3; no definite D call. The CDR3 is 16 residues long. V shed 4 bases and J shed 2 bases, with 16 bases lying between them. The germline gives CDR1 LGHNT, CDR2 FRNRAP. CDR3 DNA: TGTGCTAGTGGTTCCCGGACGGAACATTACACAGATACGCAGTATTTT. Its protein product is CASGSRTEHYTDTQYF.

This clonotype was seen a few times. The chain combines TRBV4-2 with TRBJ1-1, with D possibly TRBD1 on 5 matching bases. Trimming removed 3 bases at V and 0 bases at J, with 20 bases between. The CDR3 has 18 amino acids. CDR1 LGHNA and CDR2 YNFKEQ come from the germline V gene. This chain's CDR3 is CASSHGFDSYLMNTEAFF. CDR3 sequence (DNA): TGTGCCAGCAGCCATGGTTTCGACAGCTACCTAATGAACACTGAAGCTTTCTTT.

This chain joins TRBV21-1 and TRBJ2-1; the D segment call TRBD1 is taken from the table without a DNA check. TRBV21-1 is reported as a pseudogene. This CDR3 contains 16 residues. The CDR3 sequence is CASSSTPLASYNEQFF. The CDR3 region has the DNA TGTGCCAGCAGCAGCACCCCCCTAGCGTCCTACAATGAGCAGTTCTTC.

Only a few counts were recorded for this clonotype. V is TRBV5-6 and J is TRBJ2-3; no definite D call. In germline, CDR1 is SGHDT, CDR2 YYEEEE. There are 15 residues in the CDR3. Trimming cost V 4 bases and J 0 bases, with 12 bases left between them. The CDR3 sequence: CASSPPGISTDTQYF. The CDR3 DNA reads as TGTGCCAGCAGCCCTCCAGGAATTAGCACAGATACGCAGTATTTT.

This clonotype was recorded many times. V is TRBV7-9 and J is TRBJ2-5; maybe TRBD1 (5 bases). The length of the CDR3 is 14 residues. The germline CDR1 and CDR2 sequences are SEHNR and FQNEAQ (reference sequence). V gave up 3 bases and J gave up 1 base, with 9 bases separating them. The CDR3 DNA reads TGTGCCAGCAGCTTTACAGGTGCCCAAGAGACCCAGTACTTC. This codes for CASSFTGAQETQYF.

This clonotype was found a few times. The chain has TRBV2 and TRBJ2-7; TRBD2 matches 7 bases. The CDR3 loop spans 15 amino acids. Germline assignment: CDR1 SNHLY and CDR2 FYNNEI. Losses at the gene ends were 4 bases for V and 2 bases for J; bases not matched to a gene: 8. The DNA for the CDR3 is TGTGCCAGCAGTGGGATGGCTAGCGGAACCTACGAGCAGTACTTC. This translates into CASSGMASGTYEQYF.

V is TRBV7-6 and J is TRBJ2-5, with 11 bases aligning to TRBD1. Unmatched junction bases numbered 7, after V lost 6 bases and J lost 4 bases. The CDR3 length is 15 residues. Per germline, CDR1 SGHVS and CDR2 FNYEAQ. CDR3 sequence: CASSSPGTGGETQYF. For the CDR3, the DNA is TGTGCCAGCAGTTCGCCCGGGACAGGGGGAGAGACCCAGTACTTC.

This clonotype was observed a handful of times. The genes are TRBV28 and TRBJ2-7; 10 bases map to TRBD1. V lost 3 bases, J lost 0 bases, and 23 bases stayed unmatched. The CDR3 totals 22 residues. The germline V gene encodes CDR1 MDHEN and CDR2 SYDVKM. The CDR3 coding sequence is TGTGCCAGCAGTTTCCTTAGGTCTTCTCCGGGACAGGGGCCCCTTTACTCCTACGAGCAGTACTTC. Residues: CASSFLRSSPGQGPLYSYEQYF.

The V and J genes are TRBV12-3 or TRBV12-4 and TRBJ2-6, with D maybe TRBD1 (6 bases). With 6 bases removed from V and 0 bases from J, the gap between germline ends came to 15 bases. This CDR3 has 17 residues. In DNA form, the CDR3 reads TGTGCCAGCAGCTTGACAGGTTTCGGCTCTGGGGCCAACGTCCTGACTTTC. Translating gives CASSLTGFGSGANVLTF.

The V and J genes are TRBV20-1 and TRBJ2-1, with 8 bases aligning to TRBD2. The CDR3 runs 14 residues. V trimming: 4 bases; J trimming: 0 bases; junction bases outside the gene matches: 2. Germline CDR1 and CDR2: DFQATT and SNEGSKA (reference sequence). This CDR3 is CSATSGSSYNEQFF. The CDR3 DNA reads TGCAGTGCTACGAGCGGGAGCTCCTACAATGAGCAGTTCTTC.

This rearrangement joins TRBV7-8 to TRBJ2-2; no reliable D call. This CDR3 is 15 amino acids long. The V gene lost 5 bases and the J gene lost 0 bases, with 10 bases spanning the gap. Per germline, CDR1 SGHVS and CDR2 FQNEAQ. The CDR3 region has the DNA TGTGCCAGCAGCCCCAGGAAAGCGAACACCGGGGAGCTGTTTTTT. Translating it yields CASSPRKANTGELFF.

This clonotype was seen more than once but under ten times. J is TRBJ2-4 and V is TRBV19; maybe TRBD2 (5 bases). CDR1 is LNHDA and CDR2 is SQIVND in the germline V gene (reference sequence). The CDR3 has 15 residues. The ends were cut back, 9 bases at V and 0 bases at J, with 15 bases in the middle. The CDR3 DNA is TGTGCCAGCAGGAGGTACCCCCTAGCCAAAAACATTCAGTACTTC. Encoded protein: CASRRYPLAKNIQYF. The full variable domain, completed using reference TRBV19 and TRBJ2-4, is DGGITQSPKYLFRKEGQNVTLSCEQNLNHDAMYWYRQDPGQGLRLIYYSQIVNDFQKGDIAEGYSVSREKKESFPLTVTSAQKNPTAFYLCASRRYPLAKNIQYFGAGTRLSVL.

The gene calls are TRBV29-1 and TRBJ1-2, with D uncertain. This CDR3 is 13 amino acids long. Trimming stripped 7 bases from V and 5 bases from J, with 17 bases between. Per germline, CDR1 SQVTM and CDR2 ANQGSEA. The CDR3 coding sequence is TGCAGCGCCCGAGGGTGGGGATGGTATGGCTACACCTTC. Protein sequence: CSARGWGWYGYTF.

This clonotype was detected ten times or more. The V call is TRBV24-1, the J call TRBJ2-1; 13 bases are a match to TRBD2. Germline loops: CDR1 KGHDR, CDR2 SFDVKD. The ends lost 4 bases at V and 5 bases at J; junction bases unmatched: 4. CDR3 length equals 16 residues. CDR3 DNA: TGTGCCACCAGTGACTGGACTAGCGGGAGCCACAATGAGCAGTTCTTC. Protein product: CATSDWTSGSHNEQFF.

V is TRBV10-3 and J is TRBJ1-3; D unresolved. Germline V CDR1 and CDR2: ENHRY, SYGVKD. V was shortened by 0 bases and J by 0 bases, with 6 bases between the two germline ends. The CDR3 has 15 amino acids. CDR3 in amino acids: CAISESGISGNTIYF. The CDR3 DNA follows: TGTGCCATCAGTGAGTCGGGGATCTCTGGAAACACCATATATTTT.

There are a few counts of this clonotype. This chain uses TRBV20-1 with TRBJ2-1; 13 bases line up with TRBD2. The CDR3 sequence is 17 residues long. V lost 0 bases, J lost 4 bases, and 6 bases stayed unmatched. Germline V gene sequence: CDR1 DFQATT, CDR2 SNEGSKA (reference sequence). For the CDR3, the DNA is TGCAGTGCTAGAGATCGGACTAGCGGGAGCTCTTACAATGAGCAGTTCTTC. It encodes CSARDRTSGSSYNEQFF.

This clonotype was seen ten or more times. The chain links TRBV20-1 to TRBJ2-7, with TRBD1 matching 9 bases. Germline V gene sequence: CDR1 DFQATT, CDR2 SNEGSKA (reference sequence). Trimming cost V 1 base and J 3 bases; bases outside gene matches: 7. The CDR3 is 15 amino acids. CDR3 loop: CSARAPDRGGYEQYV. Here the CDR3 DNA reads TGCAGTGCTAGAGCCCCGGACAGGGGAGGCTACGAGCAGTACGTC.

This clonotype appeared a few times. This chain joins TRBV5-5 and TRBJ2-2; D unresolved. The germline V gene has CDR1 SGHKS and CDR2 YYEKEE (reference sequence). Deletions cut 4 bases from V and 4 bases from J, with 11 bases between. This CDR3 spans 14 amino acids. In nucleotides, the CDR3 is TGTGCCAGCAGCCGGGTATCTGGCACCGGGGAGCTGTTTTTT. This gives the protein CASSRVSGTGELFF.

This clonotype was counted only a few times. This chain connects TRBV20-1 to TRBJ2-2, with 12 bases lining up with TRBD2. CDR3 size: 13 residues. From germline, CDR1 is DFQATT and CDR2 SNEGSKA (reference sequence). J gave up 7 bases and V 6 bases, and 3 bases lay outside the gene matches. The CDR3 region has the DNA TGCAGTGCCCGGACTAGCGGGGTCGGGGAGCTGTTTTTT. Protein sequence: CSARTSGVGELFF.

This chain uses TRBV29-1 with TRBJ2-3; D is possibly TRBD1 or TRBD2 (5 bases each). Trimming removed 3 bases at V and 4 bases at J, with 11 bases between. The CDR3 has 13 amino acids. Germline CDR1 SQVTM, CDR2 ANQGSEA. This chain's CDR3 is CSVERGTADTQYF. CDR3 DNA: TGCAGCGTTGAGAGGGGTACGGCAGATACGCAGTATTTT.

This clonotype was detected only once. The junction does not match germline at one end; this may be a read error. The V and J genes are TRBV12-3 or TRBV12-4 and TRBJ2-1; no clear D gene. This CDR3 spans 15 amino acids. The CDR3 region has the DNA TGTGCCAGCAGGCCAGAACAGATCCCCTACAATGTGCAGTTCTTC. It is translated as CASRPEQIPYNVQFF.

V and J are TRBV20-1 and TRBJ2-7; tentative D call: TRBD2 (5 bases). Germline V lookup: CDR1 DFQATT, CDR2 SNEGSKA (reference sequence). This CDR3 spans 14 amino acids. The germline V and J ends were trimmed by 0 bases and 3 bases, with 12 bases remaining between them. CDR3 in amino acids: CSAREPGRDYEQYF. The CDR3 DNA sequence: TGCAGTGCTAGAGAGCCGGGGAGAGACTACGAGCAGTACTTC.

The V gene is TRBV5-1, the J gene TRBJ1-1, with TRBD1 matching over 8 bases. Germline CDR1 SGHRS, CDR2 YFSETQ. V shed 0 bases and J 4 bases; nucleotides not matched to a gene: 5. This CDR3 has 15 amino acids. CDR3 in amino acids: CASSLEGQGITEAFF. Here the CDR3 DNA reads TGCGCCAGCAGCTTGGAAGGACAGGGAATCACTGAAGCTTTCTTT.

This clonotype was counted a few times. The chain joins TRBV5-1 to TRBJ2-5, with TRBD1 as a possible D gene (5 bases). With 0 bases removed from V and 5 bases from J, the gap between germline ends came to 14 bases. Germline-derived CDR1 and CDR2 are SGHRS and YFSETQ. This CDR3 is built from 15 residues. Here the CDR3 reads CASSLAEGAPETQYF. Here the CDR3 DNA reads TGCGCCAGCAGCTTGGCGGAAGGGGCTCCGGAGACCCAGTACTTC.